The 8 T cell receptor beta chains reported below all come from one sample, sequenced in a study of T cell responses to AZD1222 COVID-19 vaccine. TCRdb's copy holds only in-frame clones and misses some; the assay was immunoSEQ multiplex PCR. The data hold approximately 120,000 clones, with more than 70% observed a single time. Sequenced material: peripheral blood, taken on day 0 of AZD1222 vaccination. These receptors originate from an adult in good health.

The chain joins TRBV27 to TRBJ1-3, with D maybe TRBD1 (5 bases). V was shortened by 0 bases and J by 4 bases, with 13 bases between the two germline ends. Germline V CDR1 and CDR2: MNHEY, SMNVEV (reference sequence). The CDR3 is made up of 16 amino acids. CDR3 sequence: CASSLSPQGSGNTIYF. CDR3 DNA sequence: TGTGCCAGCAGTTTATCTCCTCAGGGCTCCGGAAACACCATATATTTT.

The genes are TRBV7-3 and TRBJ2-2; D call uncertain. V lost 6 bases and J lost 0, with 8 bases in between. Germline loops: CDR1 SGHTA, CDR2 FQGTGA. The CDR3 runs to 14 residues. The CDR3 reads CASRRQPNTGELFF. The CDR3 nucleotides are TGTGCCAGCAGGCGCCAGCCGAACACCGGGGAGCTGTTTTTT. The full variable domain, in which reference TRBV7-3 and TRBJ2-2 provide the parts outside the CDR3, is GAGVSQTPSNKVTEKGKYVELRCDPISGHTALYWYRQSLGQGPEFLIYFQGTGAADDSGLPNDRFFAVRPEGSVSTLKIQRTERGDSAVYLCASRRQPNTGELFFGEGSRLTVL.

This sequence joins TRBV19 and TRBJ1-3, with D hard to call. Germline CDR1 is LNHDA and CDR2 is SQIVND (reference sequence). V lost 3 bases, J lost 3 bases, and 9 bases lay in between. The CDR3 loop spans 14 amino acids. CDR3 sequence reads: CASSISGSGNTIYF. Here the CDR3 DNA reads TGTGCCAGTAGTATTTCCGGAAGTGGAAACACCATATATTTT.

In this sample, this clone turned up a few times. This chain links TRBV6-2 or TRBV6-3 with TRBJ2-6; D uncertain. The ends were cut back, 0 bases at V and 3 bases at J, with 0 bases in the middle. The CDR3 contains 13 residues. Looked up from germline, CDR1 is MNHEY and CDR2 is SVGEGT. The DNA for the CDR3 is TGTGCCAGCAGTTACTCTGGGGCCAACGTCCTGACTTTC. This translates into CASSYSGANVLTF.

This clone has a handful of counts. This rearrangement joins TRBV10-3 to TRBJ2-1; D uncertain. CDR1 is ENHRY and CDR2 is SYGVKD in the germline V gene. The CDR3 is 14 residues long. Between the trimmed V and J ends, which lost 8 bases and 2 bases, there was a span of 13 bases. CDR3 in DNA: TGTGCCATCGCCCCCGCAAGGACCTACAATGAGCAGTTCTTC. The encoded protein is CAIAPARTYNEQFF.

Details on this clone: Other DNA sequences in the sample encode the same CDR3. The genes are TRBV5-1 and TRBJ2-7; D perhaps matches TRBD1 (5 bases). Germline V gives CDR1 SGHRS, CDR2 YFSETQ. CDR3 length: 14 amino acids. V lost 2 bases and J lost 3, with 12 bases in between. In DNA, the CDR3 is TGCGCCAGCAGCTTAGAGCAGGGAATCTACGAGCAGTACTTC. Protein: CASSLEQGIYEQYF.

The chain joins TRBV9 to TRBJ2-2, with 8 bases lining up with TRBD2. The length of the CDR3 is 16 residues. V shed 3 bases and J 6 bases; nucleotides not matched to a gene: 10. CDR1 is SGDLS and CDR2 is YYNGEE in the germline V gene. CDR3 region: CASSAVLKAGAGELFF. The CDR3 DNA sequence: TGTGCCAGCAGCGCGGTGCTAAAAGCGGGAGCCGGGGAGCTGTTTTTT.

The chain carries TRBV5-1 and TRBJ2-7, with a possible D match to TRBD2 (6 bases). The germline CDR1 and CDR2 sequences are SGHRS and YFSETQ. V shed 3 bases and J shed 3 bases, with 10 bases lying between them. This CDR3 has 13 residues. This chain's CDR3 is CASSSGTYYEQYF. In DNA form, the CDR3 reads TGCGCCAGCAGCTCCGGGACTTACTACGAGCAGTACTTC.